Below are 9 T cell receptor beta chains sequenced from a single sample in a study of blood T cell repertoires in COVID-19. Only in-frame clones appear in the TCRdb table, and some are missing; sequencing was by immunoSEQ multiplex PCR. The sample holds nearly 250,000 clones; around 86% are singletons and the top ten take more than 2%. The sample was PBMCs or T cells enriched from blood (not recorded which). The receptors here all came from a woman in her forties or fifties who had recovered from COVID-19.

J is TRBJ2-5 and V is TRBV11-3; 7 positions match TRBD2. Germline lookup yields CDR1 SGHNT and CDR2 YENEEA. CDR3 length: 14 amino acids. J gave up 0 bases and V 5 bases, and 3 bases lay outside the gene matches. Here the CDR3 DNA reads TGTGCCAGCAGCCGAGGGACTAACCAAGAGACCCAGTACTTC. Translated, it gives CASSRGTNQETQYF.

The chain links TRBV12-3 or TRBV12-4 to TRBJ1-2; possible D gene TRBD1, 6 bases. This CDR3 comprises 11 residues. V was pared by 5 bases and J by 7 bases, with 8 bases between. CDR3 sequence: CASSNRVGYTF. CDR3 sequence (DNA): TGTGCCAGCAGTAACAGGGTTGGCTACACCTTC.

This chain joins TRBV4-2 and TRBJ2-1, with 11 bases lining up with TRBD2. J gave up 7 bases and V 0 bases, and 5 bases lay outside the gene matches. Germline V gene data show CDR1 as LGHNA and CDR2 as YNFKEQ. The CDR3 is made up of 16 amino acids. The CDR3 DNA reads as TGTGCCAGCAGCCAAGATTCTAGCGGGAGGTGGAATGAGCAGTTCTTC. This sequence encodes CASSQDSSGRWNEQFF.

The CDR3 DNA reads as TGTGCCAGCAGCCTTTTCGGGGAGCTGTTTTTT. Translating gives CASSLFGELFF. The V gene is TRBV28, the J gene TRBJ2-2; D gene ambiguous. The V and J ends lost 6 bases and 7 bases respectively, with 6 bases between them. This CDR3 has 11 residues. The germline CDR1 and CDR2 sequences are MDHEN and SYDVKM. The variable domain in full, completed from reference TRBV28 and TRBJ2-2, reads DVKVTQSSRYLVKRTGEKVFLECVQDMDHENMFWYRQDPGLGLRLIYFSYDVKMKEKGDIPEGYSVSREKKERFSLILESASTNQTSMYLCASSLFGELFFGEGSRLTVL.

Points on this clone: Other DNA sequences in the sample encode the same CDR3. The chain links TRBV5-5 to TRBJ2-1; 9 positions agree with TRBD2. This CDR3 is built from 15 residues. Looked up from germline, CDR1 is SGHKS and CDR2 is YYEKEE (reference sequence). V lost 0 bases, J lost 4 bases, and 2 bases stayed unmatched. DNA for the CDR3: TGTGCCAGCAGCTTGGAACTAGCGGGTTACAATGAGCAGTTCTTC. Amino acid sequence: CASSLELAGYNEQFF.

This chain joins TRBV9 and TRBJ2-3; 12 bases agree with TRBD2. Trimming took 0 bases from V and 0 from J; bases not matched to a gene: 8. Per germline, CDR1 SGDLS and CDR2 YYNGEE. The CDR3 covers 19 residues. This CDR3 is CASSVARGLAGSSTDTQYF. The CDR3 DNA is TGTGCCAGCAGCGTAGCTCGGGGACTAGCGGGCTCTAGCACAGATACGCAGTATTTT.

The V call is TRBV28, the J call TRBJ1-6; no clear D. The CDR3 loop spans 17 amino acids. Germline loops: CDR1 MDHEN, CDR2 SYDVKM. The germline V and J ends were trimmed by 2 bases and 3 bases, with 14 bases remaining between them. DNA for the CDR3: TGTGCCAGCAGTTTACCTCGGTCAGGCGTCTATAATTCACCCCTCCACTTT. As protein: CASSLPRSGVYNSPLHF.

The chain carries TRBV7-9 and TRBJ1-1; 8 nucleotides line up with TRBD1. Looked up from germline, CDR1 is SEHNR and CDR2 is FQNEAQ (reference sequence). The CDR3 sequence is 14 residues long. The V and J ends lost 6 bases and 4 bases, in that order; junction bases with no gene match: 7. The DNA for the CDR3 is TGTGCCAGCAGGCCAACCGGACAGGGCACTGAAGCTTTCTTT. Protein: CASRPTGQGTEAFF.

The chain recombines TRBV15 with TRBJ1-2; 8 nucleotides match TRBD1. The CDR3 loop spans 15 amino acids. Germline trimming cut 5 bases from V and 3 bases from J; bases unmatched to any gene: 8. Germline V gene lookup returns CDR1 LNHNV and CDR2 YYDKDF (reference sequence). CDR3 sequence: CATSEPGQVYYGYTF. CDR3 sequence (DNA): TGTGCCACCAGCGAGCCGGGACAGGTATACTATGGCTACACCTTC.